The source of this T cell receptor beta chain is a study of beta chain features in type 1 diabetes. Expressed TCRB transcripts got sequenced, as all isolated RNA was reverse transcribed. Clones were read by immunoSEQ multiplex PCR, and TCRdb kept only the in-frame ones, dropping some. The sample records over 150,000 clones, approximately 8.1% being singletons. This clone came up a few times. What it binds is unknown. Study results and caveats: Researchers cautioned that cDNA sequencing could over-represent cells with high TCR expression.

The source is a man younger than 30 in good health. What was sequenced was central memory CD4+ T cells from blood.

The CDR3 protein is CATSREATETQYF. The CDR3 DNA follows: TGTGCCACCAGCAGAGAAGCTACCGAGACCCAGTACTTC. The gene calls are TRBV15 and TRBJ2-5; D ambiguous. The germline V gene encodes CDR1 LNHNV and CDR2 YYDKDF (reference sequence). This CDR3 spans 13 amino acids. The V end lost 0 bases, the J end lost 5 bases, and 7 bases lay between the germline ends.